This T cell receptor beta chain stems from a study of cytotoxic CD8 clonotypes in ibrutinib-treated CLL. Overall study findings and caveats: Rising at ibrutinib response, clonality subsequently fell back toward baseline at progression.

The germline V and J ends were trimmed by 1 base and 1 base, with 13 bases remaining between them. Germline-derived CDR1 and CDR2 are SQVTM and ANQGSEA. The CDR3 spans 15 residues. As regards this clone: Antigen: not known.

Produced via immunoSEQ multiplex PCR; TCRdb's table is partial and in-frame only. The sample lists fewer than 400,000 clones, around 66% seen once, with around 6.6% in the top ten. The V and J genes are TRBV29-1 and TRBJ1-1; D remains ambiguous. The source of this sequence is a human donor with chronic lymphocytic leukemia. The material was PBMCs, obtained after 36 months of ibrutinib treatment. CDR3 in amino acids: CSVEGLRRQNTEAFF. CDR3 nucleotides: TGCAGCGTTGAAGGCTTAAGACGGCAGAACACTGAAGCTTTCTTT.